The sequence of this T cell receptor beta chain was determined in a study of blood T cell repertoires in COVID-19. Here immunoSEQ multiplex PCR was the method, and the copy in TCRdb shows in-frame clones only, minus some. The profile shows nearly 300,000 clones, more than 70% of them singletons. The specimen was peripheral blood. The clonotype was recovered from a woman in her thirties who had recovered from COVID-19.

CDR3 bases: TGCAGCGTTGACAGTACGAACACTGAAGCTTTCTTT. It yields the protein CSVDSTNTEAFF. The chain carries TRBV29-1 and TRBJ1-1; no clear D gene. The length of the CDR3 is 12 residues. Looked up from germline, CDR1 is SQVTM and CDR2 is ANQGSEA. Trimming took 3 bases from V and 1 from J, leaving 6 bases between them.